This is a list of T cell receptor beta chains from one sample in a study of blood T cell dynamics during melanoma immunotherapy. Clones were read by immunoSEQ multiplex PCR, and TCRdb kept only the in-frame ones, dropping some. Counted here are approximately 17,000 clones, around 90% occurring once; the ten biggest clones make up around 7.8%. Sequences were derived from blood, sampled from a patient treated with checkpoint blockade. The receptors stem from a human donor with melanoma. The CDR3 runs from the conserved cysteine through the conserved F or W. A D gene is named only where the DNA matches it firmly. The listing skips clone size in some rows; elsewhere it reads once, few, many or a size class.

d_call,clone_size,v_call,j_call,cdr3_nt,cdr3_aa
.,.,TRBV27,TRBJ1-1,TGTGCCAGCAGTTTAGAACCTTTGGGGAACACTGAAGCTTTCTTT,CASSLEPLGNTEAFF
.,.,TRBV28,TRBJ1-5,TGTGCCAGCAGTTCACCAGGGCACTCGGTCTTAAACAGGAGAAATCAGCCCCAGCATTTT,CASSSPGHSVLNRRNQPQHF
.,.,TRBV14,TRBJ1-1,TGTGCCAGCAGCCAAGAGAATAACAAAGAAGCTTTCTTT,CASSQENNKEAFF
TRBD2,.,TRBV2,TRBJ2-5,TGTGCCAGCCAGCTGCTAGCGGGAGAGACCCAGTACTTC,CASQLLAGETQYF
TRBD2,once,TRBV2,TRBJ2-1,TGTGCCAGCAGTGGTCAAGCGGGAGGGCCAAGCTCCTACAATGAGCAGTTCTTC,CASSGQAGGPSSYNEQFF
.,.,TRBV6-5,TRBJ1-2,TGTGCCAGCAGTTATGGACGCATCTATGGCTACACCTTC,CASSYGRIYGYTF
TRBD2,.,TRBV5-1,TRBJ2-1,TGCGCCAGCAGCCCTACGACTAGCGCATACAATGAGCAGTTCTTC,CASSPTTSAYNEQFF
TRBD1,.,TRBV10-3,TRBJ1-4,TGTGCCATCAGTTCTACAGGGGGCGCGGAACGAGAAAAACTGTTTTTT,CAISSTGGAEREKLFF
TRBD1,.,TRBV28,TRBJ2-7,TGTGCCAGCATAGTTCCCGGCACAGGGGGCCGGGACGAGCAGTACTTC,CASIVPGTGGRDEQYF
TRBD1,.,TRBV6-6,TRBJ1-5,TGTGCCAGCAGTTACTCCGGACAGGGCAATCAGCCCCAGCATTTT,CASSYSGQGNQPQHF
TRBD2,.,TRBV5-1,TRBJ2-3,TGCGCCAGCAGCTTGGGAGGTACTAGCGCAGATACGCAGTATTTT,CASSLGGTSADTQYF
TRBD1,.,TRBV11-3,TRBJ2-7,TGTGCCAGCAGCTCGGGACAGGGCGAGCAGTACTTC,CASSSGQGEQYF
.,.,TRBV28,TRBJ2-5,TGTGCCAGCCGAACGTTGGACGGCGAAGAGACCCAGTACTTC,CASRTLDGEETQYF
.,medium-sized,TRBV28,TRBJ1-5,TGTGCCAGCAGAAGCAACTGGGACTACGGTCAGCCCCAGCATTTT,CASRSNWDYGQPQHF
.,.,TRBV27,TRBJ2-7,TGTGCCAGCAGTTTAAAGGGAGGGGGAGGCTACGAGCAGTACTTC,CASSLKGGGGYEQYF
TRBD1,.,TRBV6-5,TRBJ1-2,TGTGCCAGCAGCGACAGGGCTAACTATGGCTACACCTTC,CASSDRANYGYTF